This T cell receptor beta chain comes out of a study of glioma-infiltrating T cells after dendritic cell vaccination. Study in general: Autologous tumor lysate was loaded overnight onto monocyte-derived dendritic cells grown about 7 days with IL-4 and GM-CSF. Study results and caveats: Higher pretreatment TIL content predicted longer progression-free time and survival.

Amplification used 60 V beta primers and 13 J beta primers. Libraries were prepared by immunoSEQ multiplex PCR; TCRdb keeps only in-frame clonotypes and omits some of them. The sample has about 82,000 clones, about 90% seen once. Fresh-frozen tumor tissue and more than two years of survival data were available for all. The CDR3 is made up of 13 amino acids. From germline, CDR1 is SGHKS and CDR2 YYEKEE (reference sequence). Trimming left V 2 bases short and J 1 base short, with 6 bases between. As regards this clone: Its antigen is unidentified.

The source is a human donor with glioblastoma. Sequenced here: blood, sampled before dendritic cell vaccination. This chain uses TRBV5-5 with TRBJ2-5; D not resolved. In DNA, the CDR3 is TGTGCCAGCAGCTTTTCCCTCCAAGAGACCCAGTACTTC. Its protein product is CASSFSLQETQYF.